This TCR beta chain was identified during a study of Siglec-9 on CD8 T cells in melanoma. V shed 1 base and J shed 8 bases, with 11 bases lying between them. This CDR3 is built from 13 residues. Germline lookup yields CDR1 SGHVS and CDR2 FNYEAQ. The method was immunoSEQ multiplex PCR; TCRdb's version includes in-frame clones alone and lacks a portion of them. Found here are 30,000 to 45,000 clones, 80% to 85% of them singletons; the top ten hold over 1.5%. The chain recombines TRBV7-6 with TRBJ1-1; D gene ambiguous. This sequence originates from a human donor in good health. Sequences were obtained from Siglec-9- CD8+ T cells sorted from blood. CDR3 sequence (DNA): TGTGCCAGCAGCTTAGGGGGTCCTCTAGAAGCTTTCTTT. This encodes CASSLGGPLEAFF. Full variable domain (outside the CDR3, taken from reference TRBV7-6 and TRBJ1-1): GAGVSQSPRYKVTKRGQDVALRCDPISGHVSLYWYRQALGQGPEFLTYFNYEAQQDKSGLPNDRFSAERPEGSISTLTIQRTEQRDSAMYRCASSLGGPLEAFFGQGTRLTVV.